The present T cell receptor beta chain was sequenced within a study of blood T cell repertoires in COVID-19. Study summary: Samples taken during acute and convalescent COVID-19 were collected in the United States, Italy and Spain. T cells, B-cell-depleted T cells, or PBMCs provided the cDNA or gDNA that served as material.

This clone was seen just once. Participants came from under 30 US areas, aged about 18 to 95 years. Cohort 3 recovery required two negative PCRs, clearance, or symptom resolution. Libraries were prepared by immunoSEQ multiplex PCR; TCRdb keeps only in-frame clonotypes and omits some of them. The table records approximately 400,000 clones, 80% to 90% of them present only once. V gave up 4 bases and J gave up 10 bases; unmatched junction bases: 7. The CDR3 runs to 14 residues. Per germline, CDR1 LGHDT and CDR2 YNNKEL (reference sequence). This sequence was found in a man aged 25 to 40 who had recovered from COVID-19. The chain uses TRBV3-1 (or the pseudogene TRBV3-2) and TRBJ1-6; TRBD1 aligns across 7 bases. The specimen was PBMCs or T cells enriched from blood (not recorded which). The CDR3 region is CASSPSTGDSPLHF. CDR3 nucleotide sequence: TGTGCCAGCAGCCCGAGTACAGGGGACTCACCCCTCCACTTT.